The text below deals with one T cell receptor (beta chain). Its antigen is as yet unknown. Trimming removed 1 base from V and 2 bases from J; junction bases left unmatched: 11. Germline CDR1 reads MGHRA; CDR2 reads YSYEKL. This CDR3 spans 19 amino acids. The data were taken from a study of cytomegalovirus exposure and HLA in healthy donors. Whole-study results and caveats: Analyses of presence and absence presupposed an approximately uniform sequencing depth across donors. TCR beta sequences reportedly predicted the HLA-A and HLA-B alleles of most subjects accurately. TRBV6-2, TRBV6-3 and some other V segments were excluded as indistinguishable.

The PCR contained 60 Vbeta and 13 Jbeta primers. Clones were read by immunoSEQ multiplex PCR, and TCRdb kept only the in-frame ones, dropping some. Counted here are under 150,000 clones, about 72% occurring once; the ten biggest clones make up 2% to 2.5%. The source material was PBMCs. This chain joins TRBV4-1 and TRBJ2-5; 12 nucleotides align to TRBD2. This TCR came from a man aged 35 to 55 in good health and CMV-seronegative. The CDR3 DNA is TGCGCCAGCAGCCAAGGGGATCTTGGACTAGCGGGATCGCAAGAGACCCAGTACTTC. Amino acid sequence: CASSQGDLGLAGSQETQYF.